This T cell receptor beta chain stems from a study of blood T cell dynamics during melanoma immunotherapy (TCRdb year 2020). For context, the study as a whole: The patients had metastatic melanoma and were given first-line pembrolizumab or nivolumab plus ipilimumab as standard of care in the United Kingdom. To identify early correlates of response, the study profiled peripheral T cell receptor repertoires in patients with metastatic melanoma before and after one cycle of checkpoint inhibitor therapy. The training cohort consisted of consecutive patients, while an additional independent group of patients from the same centre was pooled to form an external validation set.

This clone was recorded a few times. Its target antigen remains unknown. The input lacks base qualities; no much larger clone sits a single base away. The entire DNA extracted from each sorted CD8+ T cell subset was loaded into the assay. TCR beta CDR3 sequences were amplified from genomic DNA using the immunoSEQ TCRb Assay kit according to manufacturer instructions. The KAPA Library Quantification Kit for Illumina platforms was used to quantify pooled libraries by qPCR. Pooled libraries were sequenced on an Illumina NextSeq 500, clustered at 0.6-1.1 pM. The source study handled its data this way. The TCR data were analyzed using immunoSEQ ANALYZER and the R LymphoSeq package. A rearrangement efficiency score was calculated as productive divided by the sum of productive and non-productive CDR3 sequences. Clonality was measured with the Gini coefficient and diversity with the Renyi index at alpha=1, and both measures were compared pairwise between timepoints within each patient. Clonal relatedness used an edit distance of 3, and repertoire similarity used the Bhattacharyya coefficient, both computed in LymphoSeq. Linear discriminant analysis on week-3 changes in clonality and diversity was built with the R MASS and caret packages to classify response. What TCRdb holds here is the immuneACCESS table cut down to in-frame rearrangements. Part of the clones is not present; checked against another copy, under half of the missing clones reflect an unresolved V gene, and the others are unexplained. The DNA was the basis for D and trimming; V, J and clone size are from that table. Recorded for this sample are about 1,600 clones; approximately 73% of them occurred a single time. The ten largest clones take up about 7% of the sample.

This specimen's time point label, per the study, means: pre-treatment baseline. Immune-effector (TIE) cells were defined as memory T cells with a CD3+ CD4- CD8+ CD45RA- CD45RO-high CD27- CCR7- phenotype. Blood samples were taken at two points: before treatment (T0) and at week 3 (W3), which came after the first cycle of checkpoint blockade. Except for a couple of patients with rapid clinical progression, response was assessed 12 weeks after the first infusion by RECIST 1.1; disease control meant complete response, partial response or stable disease. Patients were not eligible if they had prior systemic cancer treatment, concomitant immunosuppressant therapy or synchronous other active malignancies. In six patients, three with progression and three with disease control, sorted CD8+ memory and naive T cell subsets were sequenced at T0 and W3. PBMC were isolated from blood with Lymphoprep and SepMate tubes, followed by red cell lysis. QIAamp DNA Blood Mini kits were used to extract DNA from PBMC and from sorted T cell subsets. CD8+ T cell subsets were sorted live on a FACSAria III cytometer and then frozen prior to DNA extraction. Fresh PBMC intended for flow cytometry were kept at 4 degrees C in PBS containing about 2% fetal bovine serum and were analyzed within 24 hours.

The study at large found these results: Among sorted CD8+ subsets, TIE cells showed the highest similarity to cfDNA CDR3 sequences and the highest clonality, suggesting active turnover with convergence on dominant clones. The relatively small sample size was acknowledged as a potential limitation on generalization of the results. Whether the T cell clones driving repertoire changes were melanoma-specific or reflected general immune activation could not be determined in the study.

V is cut by 7 bases and J by 8 bases, and the space between the germline ends is 14 bases. As encoded in the germline V gene (reference sequence), CDR1 is DFQATT while CDR2 is SNEGSKA. The CDR3, cysteine through phenylalanine, is 11 amino acids long. Only the CDR3 DNA is retained, 33 bases long and in frame from the first base. Source: CD8+ T cells from blood, taken from a patient treated with checkpoint blockade. Taken with the paper, the label for cell subset or site translates to: immune-effector CD8+ memory T cells, CD45RO-high CCR7- CD27-. The source of this sequence is a human donor with melanoma. This chain joins TRBV20-1 to TRBJ1-2; the D gene lacks a confident call. The CDR3 reads CSDDAQQGYTF. The DNA sequence is as follows: TGCAGTGACGACGCCCAGCAAGGCTACACCTTC.